The entry below gives a single T cell receptor beta chain sequence along with its context. What it binds is unknown. The CDR3 loop spans 16 amino acids. The V gene's germline CDR1 is MGHRA and CDR2 YSYEKL. Trimming removed 6 bases from V and 6 bases from J; junction bases left unmatched: 8. TCRdb's table, derived via immunoSEQ multiplex PCR, lists solely in-frame clones and lacks some. The sample comprises under 200,000 clones, roughly 91% of which are singletons, and 4% to 4.5% rests with the top ten. The data originate from a study of cytomegalovirus exposure and HLA in healthy donors. Study findings and constraints: High specificity and sensitivity for cytomegalovirus status were reported for the classifier. Specificity for CMV antigens was confirmed in vitro for a few of the CMV-associated chains.

The origin of this receptor is a man in his late teens or twenties in good health and CMV-seropositive. V is TRBV4-1 and J is TRBJ2-2, with TRBD2 matching over 12 bases. The material sequenced was PBMCs. DNA for the CDR3: TGCGCCAGCAGTCTTCTTGGACTAGCGGGGCCCGGGGAGCTGTTTTTT. Its translation: CASSLLGLAGPGELFF.